These 15 T cell receptor beta chains originate from one sample sequenced in a study of cytomegalovirus exposure and HLA in healthy donors. It was with 60 Vbeta and 13 Jbeta primers that the PCR ran. The repertoire was sequenced with immunoSEQ multiplex PCR; TCRdb's copy has only in-frame clones and lacks some. This table has 55,000 or so clones, around 78% appearing once. What was sequenced was PBMCs. The receptors derive from a female donor in good health and CMV-seronegative.

This clone was found a few times. The rearrangement joins TRBV6-4 to TRBJ2-2; 14 bases agree with TRBD2. J was trimmed by 3 bases and V by 2 bases; bases with no gene match: 2. The germline V gene encodes CDR1 MRHNA and CDR2 SNTAGT. The CDR3 is 17 amino acids. CDR3: CASSDQGLAGDTGELFF. In nucleotides, the CDR3 is TGTGCCAGCAGTGACCAGGGACTAGCGGGGGACACCGGGGAGCTGTTTTTT.

The chain employs TRBV29-1 and TRBJ1-1; D uncertain. V gave up 1 base and J gave up 2 bases, with 11 bases separating them. The CDR3 is 14 amino acids. Germline CDR1 is SQVTM and CDR2 is ANQGSEA. CDR3 region: CSVEGEGLNTEAFF. In nucleotides, the CDR3 is TGCAGCGTTGAAGGGGAGGGATTAAACACTGAAGCTTTCTTT. The full variable domain, its missing parts supplied by reference TRBV29-1 and TRBJ1-1, is SAVISQKPSRDICQRGTSLTIQCQVDSQVTMMFWYRQQPGQSLTLIATANQGSEATYESGFVIDKFPISRPNLTFSTLTVSNMSPEDSSIYLCSVEGEGLNTEAFFGQGTRLTVV.

CDR3 sequence: CASSRAGPYNSPLHF. For the CDR3, the DNA is TGCGCCAGCAGCAGGGCGGGTCCCTATAATTCACCCCTCCACTTT. This chain joins TRBV5-1 and TRBJ1-6; D is unclear. The CDR3 has 15 residues. Between the trimmed V and J ends, which lost 4 bases and 2 bases, there was a span of 10 bases. Germline V CDR1 and CDR2: SGHRS, YFSETQ.

J is TRBJ1-2 and V is TRBV6-1; 9 nucleotides align to TRBD1. The CDR3 covers 14 residues. The germline CDR1 and CDR2 sequences are MNHNS and SASEGT. With V trimmed by 7 bases and J by 3 bases, 6 bases remained unmatched. CDR3 sequence reads: CASTRDRDDYGYTF. Written as DNA, the CDR3 is TGTGCCAGCACCAGGGACAGGGACGACTATGGCTACACCTTC.

J is TRBJ2-1 and V is TRBV5-1; TRBD2 is a possible D gene (5 bases). Trimming removed 0 bases at V and 12 bases at J, with 19 bases between. Germline CDR1 reads SGHRS; CDR2 reads YFSETQ. The CDR3 runs 15 residues. The CDR3 DNA sequence: TGCGCCAGCAGCTTGGATTCTGCTCTCGGAGGCGTGCAGTTCTTC. Protein: CASSLDSALGGVQFF.

This chain joins TRBV28 and TRBJ1-1; D not certain. The CDR3 spans 16 residues. V lost 2 bases and J lost 1, with 14 bases in between. Germline V gene sequence: CDR1 MDHEN, CDR2 SYDVKM. The CDR3 is CASSLASGQTNTEAFF. DNA of the CDR3: TGTGCCAGCAGTTTAGCTTCTGGGCAGACGAACACTGAAGCTTTCTTT.

CDR3 sequence reads: CASSIQGGGPNEKLFF. CDR3 sequence (DNA): TGTGCCAGTAGTATACAGGGAGGAGGACCTAATGAAAAACTGTTTTTT. The rearrangement uses TRBV19 and TRBJ1-4, with D possibly being TRBD1 (5 bases). The V end was cut by 2 bases, the J end by 3 bases, with 13 bases between. Germline V gene sequence: CDR1 LNHDA, CDR2 SQIVND (reference sequence). CDR3 length: 16 residues.

V is TRBV4-3 and J is TRBJ2-3, with D possibly matching TRBD2 (7 bases). V lost 0 bases, J lost 4 bases, and 14 bases lay in between. The CDR3 extends over 16 amino acids. Looked up from germline, CDR1 is LGHNA and CDR2 is YSLEER. The CDR3 is CASSQDLGGRPDTQYF. The CDR3 DNA is TGCGCCAGCAGCCAAGATCTCGGGGGGCGCCCAGATACGCAGTATTTT.

The chain is built from TRBV11-2 and TRBJ1-5; 7 bases are shared with TRBD1. J was trimmed by 6 bases and V by 5 bases; bases with no gene match: 4. There are 13 residues in the CDR3. Germline V gene data show CDR1 as SGHAT and CDR2 as FQNNGV. The CDR3 region has the DNA TGTGCCAGCAGCGCACACAGGGGTCAGCCCCAGCATTTT. Translation gives CASSAHRGQPQHF.

The chain has TRBV27 and TRBJ1-1; D ambiguous. Looked up from germline, CDR1 is MNHEY and CDR2 is SMNVEV (reference sequence). There are 16 residues in the CDR3. With 10 bases removed from V and 1 base from J, the gap between germline ends came to 22 bases. The DNA for the CDR3 is TGTGCCACCCATTCATTAAGAGGGTCTTCGAACACTGAAGCTTTCTTT. It is translated as CATHSLRGSSNTEAFF.

V and J are TRBV7-9 and TRBJ1-2; 7 positions match TRBD1. CDR1 and CDR2 from the germline V gene are SEHNR and FQNEAQ (reference sequence). The CDR3 consists of 13 residues. V shed 5 bases, J shed 7 bases, and the junction held 7 bases outside the gene matches. In DNA form, the CDR3 reads TGTGCCAGCAGCGCGACAGGGTTTTTTGGCTACACCTTC. As protein: CASSATGFFGYTF.

V gene TRBV7-8 combines with J gene TRBJ2-7; 9 positions match TRBD1. J gave up 4 bases and V 4 bases, and 5 bases lay outside the gene matches. Germline V lookup: CDR1 SGHVS, CDR2 FQNEAQ. This CDR3 has 14 amino acids. The CDR3 coding sequence is TGTGCCAGCAGCTCGGACAGGGGCCTTTACGAGCAGTACTTC. Its translation: CASSSDRGLYEQYF.

This chain links TRBV6-5 with TRBJ1-2; 9 bases line up with TRBD1. Germline CDR1 reads MNHEY; CDR2 reads SVGAGI. V lost 6 bases to trimming and J lost 8 bases; unmatched junction nucleotides: 10. This CDR3 is built from 14 residues. The CDR3 DNA is TGTGCCAGCAGCCGGGGAGGGACAGGGAGCGGCTACACCTTC. It encodes CASSRGGTGSGYTF.

On this clone itself: The junction does not match germline at one end; this may be a read error. V usage is TRBV7-9 and J usage is TRBJ1-1, with D perhaps TRBD1 (5 bases). Germline values: CDR1 SEHNR, CDR2 FQNEAQ (reference sequence). The CDR3 totals 12 residues. CDR3 residues: CSSSWDLSEAFF. For the CDR3, the DNA is TGTTCCAGCAGTTGGGACTTGTCTGAAGCTTTCTTT. Full variable domain (missing parts from reference TRBV7-9 and TRBJ1-1): DTGVSQNPRHKITKRGQNVTFRCDPISEHNRLYWYRQTLGQGPEFLTYFQNEAQLEKSRLLSDRFSAERPKGSFSTLEIQRTEQGDSAMYLCSSSWDLSEAFFGQGTRLTVV.

This chain joins TRBV5-1 and TRBJ2-2; TRBD1 agrees at 7 bases. Germline values: CDR1 SGHRS, CDR2 YFSETQ. J was trimmed by 5 bases and V by 4 bases; bases with no gene match: 11. The CDR3 loop spans 16 amino acids. CDR3 DNA sequence: TGCGCCAGCAGCCCAACCGGGACAGCCAGAACCGGGGAGCTGTTTTTT. Residues: CASSPTGTARTGELFF.